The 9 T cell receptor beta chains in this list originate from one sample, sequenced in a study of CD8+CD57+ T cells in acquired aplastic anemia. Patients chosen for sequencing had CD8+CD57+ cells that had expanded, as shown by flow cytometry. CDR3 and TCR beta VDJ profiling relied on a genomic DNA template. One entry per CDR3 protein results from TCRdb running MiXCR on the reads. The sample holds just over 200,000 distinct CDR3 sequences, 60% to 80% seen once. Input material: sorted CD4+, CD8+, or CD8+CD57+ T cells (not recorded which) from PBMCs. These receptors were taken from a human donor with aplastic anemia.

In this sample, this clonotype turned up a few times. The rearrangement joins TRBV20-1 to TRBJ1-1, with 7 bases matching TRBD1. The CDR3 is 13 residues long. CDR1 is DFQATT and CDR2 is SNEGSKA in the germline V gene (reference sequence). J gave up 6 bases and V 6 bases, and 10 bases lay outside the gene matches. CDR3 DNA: TGCAGTGCATCGACAGGGTTCTTCGCTGAAGCTTTCTTT. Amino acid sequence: CSASTGFFAEAFF.

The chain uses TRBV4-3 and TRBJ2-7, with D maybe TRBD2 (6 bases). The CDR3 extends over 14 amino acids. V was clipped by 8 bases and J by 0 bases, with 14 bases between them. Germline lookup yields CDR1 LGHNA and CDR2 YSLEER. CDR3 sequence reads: CASSSGRTSYEQYF. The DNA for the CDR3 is TGCGCCAGCTCCTCGGGGAGGACCTCCTACGAGCAGTACTTC.

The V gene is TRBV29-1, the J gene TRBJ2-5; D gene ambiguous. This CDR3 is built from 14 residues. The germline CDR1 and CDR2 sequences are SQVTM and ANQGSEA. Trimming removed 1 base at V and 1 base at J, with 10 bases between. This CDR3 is CSVEAWARQETQYF. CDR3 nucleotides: TGCAGCGTTGAAGCGTGGGCGCGCCAAGAGACCCAGTACTTC.

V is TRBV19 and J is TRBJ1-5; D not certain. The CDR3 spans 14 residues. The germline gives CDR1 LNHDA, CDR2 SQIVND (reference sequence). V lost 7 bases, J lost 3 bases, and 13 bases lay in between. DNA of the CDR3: TGTGCCAGTACCGTAGCCCAAACCAATCAGCCCCAGCATTTT. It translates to CASTVAQTNQPQHF. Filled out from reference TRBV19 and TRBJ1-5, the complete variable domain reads DGGITQSPKYLFRKEGQNVTLSCEQNLNHDAMYWYRQDPGQGLRLIYYSQIVNDFQKGDIAEGYSVSREKKESFPLTVTSAQKNPTAFYLCASTVAQTNQPQHFGDGTRLSIL.

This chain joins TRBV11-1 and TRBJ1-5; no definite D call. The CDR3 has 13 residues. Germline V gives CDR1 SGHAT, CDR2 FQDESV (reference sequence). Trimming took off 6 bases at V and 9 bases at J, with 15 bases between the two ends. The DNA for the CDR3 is TGTGCCAGCAGGCTTGGGGTAATGTTGCCCCAGCATTTT. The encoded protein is CASRLGVMLPQHF.

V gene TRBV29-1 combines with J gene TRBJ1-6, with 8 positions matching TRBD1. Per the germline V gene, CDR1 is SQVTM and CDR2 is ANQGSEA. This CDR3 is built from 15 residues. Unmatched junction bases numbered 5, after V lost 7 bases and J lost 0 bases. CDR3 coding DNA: TGCAGCGCTCGGACAGGGAGCTCCTATAATTCACCCCTCCACTTT. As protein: CSARTGSSYNSPLHF.

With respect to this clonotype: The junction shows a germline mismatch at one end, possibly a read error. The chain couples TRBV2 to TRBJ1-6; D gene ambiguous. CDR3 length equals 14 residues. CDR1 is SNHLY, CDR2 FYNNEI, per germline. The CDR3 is CTSSRGLERSPLHF. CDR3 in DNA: TGTACCAGCAGTAGAGGGCTAGAGAGGTCACCCCTCCACTTT. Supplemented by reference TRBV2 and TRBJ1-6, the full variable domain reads EPEVTQTPSHQVTQMGQEVILRCVPISNHLYFYWYRQILGQKVEFLVSFYNNEISEKSEIFDDQFSVERPDGSNFTLKIRSTKLEDSAMYFCTSSRGLERSPLHFGNGTRLTVT.

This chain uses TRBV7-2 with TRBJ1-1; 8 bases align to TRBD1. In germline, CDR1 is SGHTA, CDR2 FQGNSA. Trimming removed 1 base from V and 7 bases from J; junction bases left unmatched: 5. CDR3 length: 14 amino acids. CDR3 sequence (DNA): TGTGCCAGCAGCTTAGGACGGGACAGGCTTGAAGCTTTCTTT. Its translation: CASSLGRDRLEAFF. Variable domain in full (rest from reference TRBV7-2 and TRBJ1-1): GAGVSQSPSNKVTEKGKDVELRCDPISGHTALYWYRQSLGQGLEFLIYFQGNSAPDKSGLPSDRFSAERTGGSVSTLTIQRTQQEDSAVYLCASSLGRDRLEAFFGQGTRLTVV.

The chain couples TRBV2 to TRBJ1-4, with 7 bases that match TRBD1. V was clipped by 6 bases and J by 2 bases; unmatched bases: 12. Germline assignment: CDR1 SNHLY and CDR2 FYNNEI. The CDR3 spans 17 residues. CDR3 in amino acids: CASSPTGPLGTNEKLFF. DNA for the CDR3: TGTGCCAGCAGCCCGACAGGGCCTCTAGGGACTAATGAAAAACTGTTTTTT.